Below, 32 T cell receptor beta chains from the same sample are listed, as sequenced in a study of T-cell memory formation after mild COVID-19. TCRdb independently ran MiXCR on the 5' RACE reads; one entry per CDR3 protein. The sample lists fewer than 400,000 distinct CDR3 sequences, approximately 16% seen once, with around a fifth in the top ten. The sample was PBMCs or a T cell subset sorted from them (not recorded which). The receptors come from a young man who had mild COVID-19 (a few samples of this study predate the infection). Cell type and time point are not known.

The rearrangement uses TRBV2 and TRBJ2-5; D gene uncertain. Trimming cost V 8 bases and J 5 bases, with 9 bases left between them. In germline, CDR1 is SNHLY, CDR2 FYNNEI. The CDR3 is 11 amino acids. CDR3 sequence (DNA): TGTGCCAGCCAGGTTGGCGAGACCCAGTACTTC. Residues: CASQVGETQYF.

The sample holds a few counts of this clonotype. The rearrangement joins TRBV3-1 to TRBJ2-7, with a weak D call TRBD1 (5 bases). Germline lookup yields CDR1 LGHDT and CDR2 YNNKEL (reference sequence). The CDR3 runs 15 residues. Between the trimmed V and J ends, which lost 7 bases and 1 base, there was a span of 17 bases. The CDR3 bases are TGTGCCAGCACCCCCGGAGCACGGACATCCTACGAGCAGTACTTC. This sequence encodes CASTPGARTSYEQYF.

This clonotype was seen at least ten times. The chain recombines TRBV4-2 with TRBJ2-7, with D hard to call. In germline, CDR1 is LGHNA, CDR2 YNFKEQ. The length of the CDR3 is 15 residues. Trimming took 6 bases from V and 0 from J, leaving 15 bases between them. This CDR3 reads CASSRDTSNSYEQYF. CDR3 coding DNA: TGTGCCAGCAGTCGTGACACATCAAACTCCTACGAGCAGTACTTC.

This clonotype came up a few times. The chain links TRBV2 to TRBJ1-2; 10 bases fit TRBD1. Trimming took 4 bases from V and 5 from J; bases not matched to a gene: 13. The CDR3 covers 17 residues. Germline lookup yields CDR1 SNHLY and CDR2 FYNNEI. The chain's CDR3 is CASSAGQGRPRRYGYTF. The CDR3 region has the DNA TGTGCCAGCAGTGCGGGACAGGGGAGGCCAAGGCGATATGGCTACACCTTC.

This clonotype came up a few times. The CDR3 sequence: CASSVSLGETQYF. In DNA, the CDR3 is TGTGCCAGCAGCGTTAGCCTAGGGGAGACCCAGTACTTC. This chain connects TRBV9 to TRBJ2-5; D not certain. Germline CDR1 and CDR2: SGDLS and YYNGEE. CDR3 size: 13 residues. V was pared by 2 bases and J by 5 bases, with 10 bases between.

This clonotype was seen a handful of times. The chain is built from TRBV12-3 or TRBV12-4 and TRBJ1-2; 7 bases agree with TRBD1. With 7 bases clipped from V and 4 bases from J, the junction kept 6 bases outside the gene matches. The CDR3 is 13 amino acids. The CDR3 nucleotides read TGTGCCAGCACCGCAGGGGGGGCCTATGGCTACACCTTC. Protein sequence: CASTAGGAYGYTF.

The chain has TRBV7-9 and TRBJ1-5, with 9 bases identical to TRBD1. The CDR3 has 17 residues. J gave up 5 bases and V 4 bases, and 12 bases lay outside the gene matches. CDR1 SEHNR and CDR2 FQNEAQ come from the germline V gene (reference sequence). Written as DNA, the CDR3 is TGTGCCAGCAGCTCCGAGGGGGCGGACAGGGGCTATCAGCCCCAGCATTTT. Encoded protein: CASSSEGADRGYQPQHF.

This chain links TRBV7-6 with TRBJ2-7; D is unresolved. The length of the CDR3 is 13 residues. V shed 1 base and J shed 5 bases, with 9 bases lying between them. CDR1 and CDR2 from the germline V gene are SGHVS and FNYEAQ. CDR3 nucleotide sequence: TGTGCCAGCAGCTTAGGGCCTACTCACGAGCAGTACTTC. This codes for CASSLGPTHEQYF.

Only a few counts were recorded for this clonotype. The chain joins TRBV27 to TRBJ2-5; 8 bases match TRBD2. The length of the CDR3 is 16 residues. Per germline, CDR1 MNHEY and CDR2 SMNVEV (reference sequence). The V segment lost 2 bases and the J segment 5 bases; nucleotides outside the gene matches: 10. Here the CDR3 DNA reads TGTGCCAGCAGTTTAAGGCTAGCGGGCTATCCTGAGACCCAGTACTTC. This codes for CASSLRLAGYPETQYF.

This clonotype was detected a few times. The rearrangement uses TRBV5-1 and TRBJ2-5; possible D gene TRBD1, 5 bases. The germline V gene has CDR1 SGHRS and CDR2 YFSETQ. The length of the CDR3 is 14 residues. Trimming pared 0 bases from V and 5 bases from J, leaving 11 bases between. The DNA for the CDR3 is TGCGCCAGCAGCTTGGATGTGGGGCGGGAGACCCAGTACTTC. This translates into CASSLDVGRETQYF.

This clonotype turned up a few times. This chain joins TRBV10-3 and TRBJ2-5; D gene unclear. The CDR3 contains 15 residues. Germline V lookup: CDR1 ENHRY, CDR2 SYGVKD. Trimming removed 3 bases at V and 5 bases at J, with 16 bases between. Here the CDR3 DNA reads TGTGCCATCAGTGATCCCGGCCTCGGGCGGGAGACCCAGTACTTC. This sequence encodes CAISDPGLGRETQYF.

The sample holds many counts of this clonotype. The V gene is TRBV5-1, the J gene TRBJ2-5; tentative D call: TRBD1 (6 bases). The V end lost 2 bases, the J end lost 5 bases, and 13 bases lay between the germline ends. Germline-derived CDR1 and CDR2 are SGHRS and YFSETQ. The CDR3 has 14 amino acids. CDR3 in amino acids: CASSLLGALETQYF. The CDR3 DNA reads as TGCGCCAGCAGCTTACTGGGGGCGTTGGAGACCCAGTACTTC.

This chain joins TRBV7-2 and TRBJ2-1, with a tentative D call TRBD2 (6 bases). Germline CDR1 and CDR2: SGHTA and FQGNSA. CDR3 length: 13 amino acids. V was pared by 1 base and J by 13 bases, with 14 bases between. CDR3: CASSLVRQGGQFF. In nucleotides, the CDR3 is TGTGCCAGCAGCTTAGTGAGGCAGGGAGGTCAGTTCTTC.

The rearrangement joins TRBV7-9 to TRBJ1-1, with unresolved D. The germline gives CDR1 SEHNR, CDR2 FQNEAQ (reference sequence). The CDR3 sequence is 15 residues long. The V and J ends lost 5 bases and 0 bases respectively, with 13 bases between them. For the CDR3, the DNA is TGTGCCAGCAGCCAGGCCCAGAGATTGAACACTGAAGCTTTCTTT. Protein sequence: CASSQAQRLNTEAFF. Together with reference TRBV7-9 and TRBJ1-1, the CDR3 gives the full variable domain: DTGVSQNPRHKITKRGQNVTFRCDPISEHNRLYWYRQTLGQGPEFLTYFQNEAQLEKSRLLSDRFSAERPKGSFSTLEIQRTEQGDSAMYLCASSQAQRLNTEAFFGQGTRLTVV.

This clonotype was found a few times. This sequence joins TRBV20-1 and TRBJ2-3; 8 nucleotides match TRBD2. This CDR3 has 14 amino acids. The germline gives CDR1 DFQATT, CDR2 SNEGSKA (reference sequence). Losses at the gene ends were 4 bases for V and 5 bases for J; bases not matched to a gene: 8. As DNA, the CDR3 is TGCAGTGCTAAAAATCCGGGACTAGGAGATACGCAGTATTTT. Protein sequence: CSAKNPGLGDTQYF.

CDR3 in DNA: TGTGCCAGCAGCGACGGACAGGGTGACTCACCCCTCCACTTT. It translates to CASSDGQGDSPLHF. This rearrangement joins TRBV9 to TRBJ1-6; 8 nucleotides line up with TRBD1. Per the germline V gene, CDR1 is SGDLS and CDR2 is YYNGEE. Unmatched junction bases numbered 6, after V lost 3 bases and J lost 10 bases. The CDR3 runs 14 residues.

This clonotype turned up a few times. The CDR3 loop is CASSHRDTLNQPQHF. CDR3 bases: TGCGCCAGCAGCCATAGGGACACATTGAATCAGCCCCAGCATTTT. The V call is TRBV4-1, the J call TRBJ1-5, with D possibly being TRBD1 (6 bases). Trimming removed 3 bases from V and 4 bases from J, with 13 bases in between. From germline, CDR1 is MGHRA and CDR2 YSYEKL. The CDR3 covers 15 residues.

This clonotype was counted only a few times. The rearrangement joins TRBV9 to TRBJ1-1; the D gene is possibly TRBD1 (6 bases). Germline V gene lookup returns CDR1 SGDLS and CDR2 YYNGEE. Trimming removed 0 bases at V and 4 bases at J, with 10 bases between. The CDR3 loop spans 14 amino acids. The CDR3 bases are TGTGCCAGCAGCGTAGCGTTAGGGGGCACTGAAGCTTTCTTT. It is translated as CASSVALGGTEAFF.

This chain joins TRBV5-1 and TRBJ2-3; 10 nucleotides match TRBD2. Germline CDR1 reads SGHRS; CDR2 reads YFSETQ. The CDR3 totals 17 residues. V trimming: 3 bases; J trimming: 0 bases; junction bases outside the gene matches: 7. CDR3 sequence (DNA): TGCGCCAGCAGCTCCTCCGAACTAGCGGGGAGCACAGATACGCAGTATTTT. Its translation: CASSSSELAGSTDTQYF. Full variable domain (outside the CDR3, taken from reference TRBV5-1 and TRBJ2-3): KAGVTQTPRYLIKTRGQQVTLSCSPISGHRSVSWYQQTPGQGLQFLFEYFSETQRNKGNFPGRFSGRQFSNSRSEMNVSTLELGDSALYLCASSSSELAGSTDTQYFGPGTRLTVL.

V usage is TRBV5-1 and J usage is TRBJ2-7, with D uncertain. The CDR3 sequence is 14 residues long. V dropped 0 bases and J dropped 2 bases, with 9 bases sitting between them. The germline gives CDR1 SGHRS, CDR2 YFSETQ. The CDR3 loop is CASSLAGRPYEQYF. CDR3 coding DNA: TGCGCCAGCAGCTTGGCCGGACGCCCCTACGAGCAGTACTTC.

This sequence joins TRBV5-1 and TRBJ2-7; D is undetermined. Trimming took off 0 bases at V and 0 bases at J, with 10 bases between the two ends. Germline V gene lookup returns CDR1 SGHRS and CDR2 YFSETQ. The length of the CDR3 is 15 residues. The CDR3 sequence is CASSLAGSLSYEQYF. The CDR3 DNA reads TGCGCCAGCAGCTTGGCAGGCAGCCTCTCCTACGAGCAGTACTTC.

This chain connects TRBV29-1 to TRBJ1-2; 9 bases agree with TRBD1. Trimming removed 6 bases from V and 4 bases from J; junction bases left unmatched: 6. CDR3 length equals 13 residues. The V gene's germline CDR1 is SQVTM and CDR2 ANQGSEA. The CDR3 DNA reads TGCAGCGTCAAAGGGACAGGGAGCTATGGCTACACCTTC. Translating gives CSVKGTGSYGYTF.

The chain joins TRBV11-2 to TRBJ2-1; 14 nucleotides align to TRBD2. Per germline, CDR1 SGHAT and CDR2 FQNNGV. J gave up 7 bases and V 5 bases, and 7 bases lay outside the gene matches. The CDR3 totals 16 residues. CDR3 loop: CASSPGTSGGGNEQFF. DNA for the CDR3: TGTGCCAGCAGCCCAGGGACTAGCGGGGGAGGTAATGAGCAGTTCTTC.

This clonotype has at least ten counts. The V and J genes are TRBV7-6 and TRBJ2-5; 10 nucleotides line up with TRBD1. The trim removed 4 bases at V and 5 bases at J, leaving 7 bases unmatched. Germline values: CDR1 SGHVS, CDR2 FNYEAQ. The CDR3 totals 15 residues. CDR3 DNA: TGTGCCAGCAGCTCCTGGACAGGGGGAAGCGAGACCCAGTACTTC. Residues: CASSSWTGGSETQYF.

The chain carries TRBV20-1 and TRBJ2-4; D is perhaps TRBD1 (6 bases). Trimming shortened V by 5 bases and J by 8 bases, and 10 bases separated the two germline ends. Germline CDR1 and CDR2: DFQATT and SNEGSKA (reference sequence). The CDR3 runs to 11 residues. The CDR3: CSASRQDIQYF. The CDR3, as DNA: TGCAGTGCTTCACGACAGGACATTCAGTACTTC.

The chain joins TRBV20-1 to TRBJ2-4, with unresolved D. Germline CDR1 reads DFQATT; CDR2 reads SNEGSKA (reference sequence). The CDR3 extends over 13 amino acids. V dropped 2 bases and J dropped 1 base, with 6 bases sitting between them. DNA of the CDR3: TGCAGTGCTAGAAGCATGGCCAAAAACATTCAGTACTTC. This codes for CSARSMAKNIQYF.

The J gene is TRBJ2-5, the V gene TRBV5-1, with 7 bases aligning to TRBD2. Losses at the gene ends were 4 bases for V and 2 bases for J; bases not matched to a gene: 8. The CDR3 is 15 amino acids. Germline CDR1 and CDR2: SGHRS and YFSETQ. CDR3 sequence reads: CASSRGVRGQETQYF. The CDR3 region has the DNA TGCGCCAGCAGCCGGGGGGTCCGGGGTCAAGAGACCCAGTACTTC.

The rearrangement links TRBV19 to TRBJ2-7, with TRBD1 matching 7 bases. V lost 3 bases and J lost 2; bases outside the gene matches: 4. Germline CDR1 LNHDA, CDR2 SQIVND (reference sequence). CDR3 length equals 14 residues. CDR3 protein: CASSMGDRAYEQYF. In DNA, the CDR3 is TGTGCCAGTAGTATGGGGGACAGAGCCTACGAGCAGTACTTC.

The chain recombines TRBV18 with TRBJ2-1; 12 bases map to TRBD2. Germline V lookup: CDR1 KGHSH, CDR2 LQKENI. CDR3 length equals 17 residues. The ends lost 6 bases at V and 2 bases at J; junction bases unmatched: 8. As DNA, the CDR3 is TGTGCCAGCTCGTTACTAGCGGGGGGTACCCCCTACAATGAGCAGTTCTTC. Residues: CASSLLAGGTPYNEQFF.

This clonotype was observed a few times. It is unclear where the CDR3 begins or ends on the DNA, so no DNA is shown, and the CDR3 is as TCRdb lists it. The chain recombines TRBV6-5 with TRBJ1-6; whether TRBD1, the table's D call, matches the DNA was not checked. Per germline, CDR1 MNHEY and CDR2 SVGAGI. The CDR3 adds up to 16 amino acids, both ends counted. This CDR3 reads CASSSGRAPENSPLHF.

This clonotype was seen more than once but under ten times. This rearrangement joins TRBV18 to TRBJ1-3, with D perhaps TRBD1 (5 bases). The CDR3 contains 16 residues. The germline V gene has CDR1 KGHSH and CDR2 LQKENI. The V end was cut by 4 bases, the J end by 0 bases, with 13 bases between. In DNA form, the CDR3 reads TGTGCCAGCTCACTGACGACAGACTCCTCTGGAAACACCATATATTTT. It is translated as CASSLTTDSSGNTIYF.

This clonotype was recorded a few times. The chain recombines TRBV12-3 or TRBV12-4 with TRBJ1-3; TRBD1 matches 8 bases. The V gene end was trimmed by 6 bases and the J gene end by 0 bases; junction bases not matched to a gene: 7. This CDR3 comprises 16 residues. The CDR3 here is CASSPRGLTSGNTIYF. CDR3 DNA: TGTGCCAGCAGCCCCAGGGGGCTAACCTCTGGAAACACCATATATTTT.